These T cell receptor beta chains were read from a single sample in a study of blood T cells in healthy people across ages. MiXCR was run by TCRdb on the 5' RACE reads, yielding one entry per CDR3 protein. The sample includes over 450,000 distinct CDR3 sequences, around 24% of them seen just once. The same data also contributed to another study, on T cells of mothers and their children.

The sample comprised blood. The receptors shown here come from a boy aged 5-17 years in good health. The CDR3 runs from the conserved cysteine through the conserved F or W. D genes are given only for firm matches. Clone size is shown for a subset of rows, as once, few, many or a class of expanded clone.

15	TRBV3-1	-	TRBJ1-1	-	CASSQELDPYTEAFF	TGTGCCAGCAGCCAAGAGTTGGATCCCTACACTGAAGCTTTCTTT
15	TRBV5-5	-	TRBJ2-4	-	CASSPEYNGANIQYF	TGTGCCAGCAGCCCCGAGTATAATGGGGCAAACATTCAGTACTTC
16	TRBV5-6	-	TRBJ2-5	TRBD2	CASSLGLASGGETQYF	TGTGCCAGCAGCTTGGGTTTGGCTAGCGGGGGAGAGACCCAGTACTTC
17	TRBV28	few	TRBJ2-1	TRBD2	CASSFGVSGRTYNEQFF	TGTGCCAGCAGTTTTGGGGTTAGCGGGAGAACCTACAATGAGCAGTTCTTC
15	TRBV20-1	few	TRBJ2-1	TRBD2	CSAERAGRVRNEQFF	TGCAGTGCTGAGAGAGCGGGACGGGTGAGAAATGAGCAGTTCTTC
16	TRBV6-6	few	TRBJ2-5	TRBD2	CASTNFRTSGRETQYF	TGTGCCAGCACCAACTTCCGGACTAGCGGGAGAGAGACCCAGTACTTC
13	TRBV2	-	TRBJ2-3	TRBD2	CASPGLLADTQYF	TGTGCCAGCCCGGGACTACTCGCAGATACGCAGTATTTT
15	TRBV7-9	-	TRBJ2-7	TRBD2	CASSLPWTSTYEQYF	TGTGCCAGCAGCTTACCTTGGACTAGTACATACGAGCAGTACTTC
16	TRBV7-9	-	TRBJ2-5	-	CASSFRGTTSVETQYF	TGTGCCAGCAGCTTCCGGGGGACAACTTCTGTGGAGACCCAGTACTTC
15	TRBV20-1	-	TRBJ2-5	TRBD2	CSARPRLAGQETQYF	TGCAGTGCCCGGCCTAGATTAGCGGGCCAAGAGACCCAGTACTTC
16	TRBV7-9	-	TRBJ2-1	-	CASSSLRRGPDNEQFF	TGTGCCAGCAGCTCCCTGAGACGGGGTCCAGACAATGAGCAGTTCTTC
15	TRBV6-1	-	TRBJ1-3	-	CASSEPGGIRNTIYF	TGTGCCAGCAGTGAACCGGGGGGCATCAGAAACACCATATATTTT
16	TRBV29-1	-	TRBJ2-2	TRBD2	CSVELTSGKGTGELFF	TGCAGCGTTGAACTGACTAGCGGAAAGGGGACCGGGGAGCTGTTTTTT
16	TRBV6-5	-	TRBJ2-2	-	CASSYCLLGVTGELFF	TGTGCCAGCAGTTACTGCCTTCTGGGGGTCACCGGGGAGCTGTTTTTT
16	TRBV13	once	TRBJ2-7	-	CASSLSQGGLNYEQYF	TGTGCCAGCAGCTTGAGCCAGGGGGGACTCAACTACGAGCAGTACTTC
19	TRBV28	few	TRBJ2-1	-	CASSPRLLDASISYNEQFF	TGTGCCAGCAGTCCCCGTCTCCTTGACGCGTCCATCTCCTACAATGAGCAGTTCTTC
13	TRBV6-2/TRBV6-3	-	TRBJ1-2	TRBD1	CASVHRGGYGYTF	TGTGCCAGCGTACACAGGGGCGGCTATGGCTACACCTTC
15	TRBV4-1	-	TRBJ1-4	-	CASSQDPGRREKLFF	TGCGCCAGCAGCCAAGATCCAGGGAGGCGTGAAAAACTGTTTTTT
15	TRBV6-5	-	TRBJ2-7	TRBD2	CASSYGAGASYEQYF	TGTGCCAGCAGTTACGGAGCGGGAGCCTCCTACGAGCAGTACTTC
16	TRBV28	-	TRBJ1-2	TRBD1	CASSLGPGQGVHGYTF	TGTGCCAGCAGTTTAGGGCCGGGACAGGGAGTCCATGGCTACACCTTC
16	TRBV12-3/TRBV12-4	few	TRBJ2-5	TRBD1	CASSPGQAPGKETQYF	TGTGCCAGCAGTCCAGGACAGGCCCCGGGGAAGGAGACCCAGTACTTC
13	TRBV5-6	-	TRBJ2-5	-	CASSPYFQETQYF	TGTGCCAGCAGCCCATACTTCCAAGAGACCCAGTACTTC
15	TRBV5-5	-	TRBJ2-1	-	CASSLPGMVYNEQFF	TGTGCCAGCAGCTTGCCGGGGATGGTCTACAATGAGCAGTTCTTC
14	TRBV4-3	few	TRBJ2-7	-	CASSRASDSYEQYF	TGCGCCAGCAGCCGGGCTAGCGACTCCTACGAGCAGTACTTC
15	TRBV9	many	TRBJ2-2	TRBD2	CASSPPSGDTGELFF	TGTGCCAGCAGCCCTCCCAGCGGGGACACCGGGGAGCTGTTTTTT
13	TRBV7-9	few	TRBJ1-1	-	CASRSQENTEAFF	TGTGCCAGCAGATCACAGGAGAACACTGAAGCTTTCTTT
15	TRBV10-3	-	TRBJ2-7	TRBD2	CAISGAGGESYEQYF	TGTGCCATCAGTGGGGCGGGAGGGGAGAGTTACGAGCAGTACTTC
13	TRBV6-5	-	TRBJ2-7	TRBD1	CASRPGGGDEQYF	TGTGCCAGCAGGCCAGGGGGTGGAGACGAGCAGTACTTC
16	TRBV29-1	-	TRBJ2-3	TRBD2	CSARLAGGHLTDTQYF	TGCAGCGCCAGACTAGCGGGAGGGCATCTCACAGATACGCAGTATTTT
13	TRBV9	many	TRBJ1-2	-	CASSVESNYGYTF	TGTGCCAGCAGCGTAGAATCGAACTATGGCTACACCTTC
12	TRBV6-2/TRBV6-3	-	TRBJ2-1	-	CASSYLANEQFF	TGTGCCAGCAGTTACCTAGCAAATGAGCAGTTCTTC
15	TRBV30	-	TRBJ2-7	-	CAWSTDRPLSYEQYF	TGTGCCTGGAGTACTGACAGGCCTCTCTCCTACGAGCAGTACTTC
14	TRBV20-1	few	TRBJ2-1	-	CSARAVRQYSEQFF	TGCAGTGCTAGAGCAGTTCGGCAGTACAGTGAGCAGTTCTTC
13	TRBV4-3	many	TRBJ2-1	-	CASSQGSVEEQFF	TGCGCCAGCAGCCAAGGGTCCGTTGAAGAGCAGTTCTTC
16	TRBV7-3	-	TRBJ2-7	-	CASSLRTGTAGDEQYF	TGTGCCAGCAGCTTAAGGACCGGGACTGCCGGTGACGAGCAGTACTTC
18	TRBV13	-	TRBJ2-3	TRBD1	CASSLVSRGRSVGWAQYF	TGTGCCAGCAGCTTAGTTTCCAGGGGGCGCAGCGTTGGATGGGCGCAGTATTTT
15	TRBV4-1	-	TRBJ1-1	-	CASSQERGRASESFF	TGCGCCAGCAGCCAAGAACGTGGCAGGGCAAGTGAATCTTTCTTT
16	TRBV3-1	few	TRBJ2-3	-	CASSQDVADSTDTQYF	TGTGCCAGCAGCCAAGATGTAGCGGACAGCACAGATACGCAGTATTTT
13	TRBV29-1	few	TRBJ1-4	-	CSAGTGTNEKLFF	TGCAGCGCTGGGACGGGGACTAATGAAAAACTGTTTTTT
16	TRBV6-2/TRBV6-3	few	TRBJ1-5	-	CASSPRGKFGNQPQHF	TGTGCCAGCAGCCCGCGGGGGAAGTTCGGCAATCAGCCCCAGCATTTT